This TCR beta chain was sequenced for a study of blood T cell repertoires in COVID-19. Looking at the study overall: T cells, B-cell-depleted T cells, or PBMCs provided the cDNA or gDNA that served as material.

All recovered Cohort 3 donors got two negative PCRs, got clearance, or saw symptom resolution. Trimming cost V 5 bases and J 5 bases; bases outside gene matches: 3. Germline CDR1 is SQVTM and CDR2 is ANQGSEA. The CDR3 spans 12 residues. The protocol was immunoSEQ multiplex PCR, while the TCRdb copy is restricted to in-frame clones and leaves out a portion. The sample lists 250,000 to 300,000 clones; approximately 83% were seen once. This sequence was found in a man over 45 who had recovered from COVID-19. The V call is TRBV29-1, the J call TRBJ2-5, with 9 bases that match TRBD1. Sequenced sample: PBMCs or T cells enriched from blood (not recorded which). The CDR3 loop reads CSVTGGAETQYF. CDR3 in DNA: TGCAGCGTTACAGGGGGCGCGGAGACCCAGTACTTC.